This passage covers 14 T cell receptor beta chains from one sample sequenced in a study of blood T cell repertoires in COVID-19. Clones were read by immunoSEQ multiplex PCR, and TCRdb kept only the in-frame ones, dropping some. Of more than 200,000 clones detected, approximately 90% appear once; the ten largest clones hold 2.7%. Sequencing was done on a sample of peripheral blood. The receptors shown here come from a man aged 25 to 40 with COVID-19, enrolled during active disease.

This clone was counted once. This chain uses TRBV19 with TRBJ2-7, with D maybe TRBD1 (5 bases). This CDR3 spans 11 amino acids. Germline CDR1 and CDR2: LNHDA and SQIVND (reference sequence). V was pared by 6 bases and J by 5 bases, with 8 bases between. CDR3 DNA sequence: TGTGCCAGTAGGCAGGGCCACGAGCAGTACTTC. Encoded protein: CASRQGHEQYF.

The chain recombines TRBV6-1 with TRBJ1-2; 7 nucleotides align to TRBD1. CDR3 length: 16 residues. V dropped 4 bases and J dropped 0; count of bases not matched to a gene: 8. In germline, CDR1 is MNHNS, CDR2 SASEGT. CDR3 in amino acids: CASSGGGTATNYGYTF. CDR3 nucleotides: TGTGCCAGCAGTGGCGGAGGGACAGCTACTAACTATGGCTACACCTTC.

In its sample, this clone was seen once. This chain connects TRBV28 to TRBJ1-5, with 7 bases identical to TRBD1. Germline CDR1 reads MDHEN; CDR2 reads SYDVKM. The CDR3 is 14 residues long. J was trimmed by 7 bases and V by 5 bases; bases with no gene match: 8. The CDR3, as DNA: TGTGCCAGCAGTCCAAGACAGGGCGGGCAGCCCCAGCATTTT. Encoded protein: CASSPRQGGQPQHF.

This chain connects TRBV5-1 to TRBJ2-2; the match to TRBD1 covers 11 bases. This CDR3 has 18 amino acids. Losses at the gene ends were 3 bases for V and 0 bases for J; bases not matched to a gene: 7. Germline lookup yields CDR1 SGHRS and CDR2 YFSETQ. The CDR3 DNA reads TGCGCCAGCAGCTCCAGGACAGGGGGCTCCGCGAACACCGGGGAGCTGTTTTTT. Translation gives CASSSRTGGSANTGELFF.

In this sample, this clone turned up a few times. The V gene is TRBV28, the J gene TRBJ1-1, with D possibly TRBD1 on 5 matching bases. Trimming cost V 6 bases and J 5 bases, with 22 bases left between them. From germline, CDR1 is MDHEN and CDR2 SYDVKM. This CDR3 is built from 16 residues. The CDR3 reads CASRGPIGHKNTEAFF. CDR3 nucleotides: TGTGCCAGCAGGGGGCCTATCGGACATAAGAATACTGAAGCTTTCTTT.

The J gene is TRBJ1-5, the V gene TRBV19, with D perhaps TRBD1 (5 bases). Germline V gene lookup returns CDR1 LNHDA and CDR2 SQIVND (reference sequence). This CDR3 has 16 residues. Between the trimmed V and J ends, which lost 5 bases and 4 bases, there was a span of 18 bases. CDR3 in DNA: TGTGCCAGTAGTTTAACCAGGGTTAACAAAAATCAGCCCCAGCATTTT. Protein: CASSLTRVNKNQPQHF.

The chain has TRBV3-1 (or the pseudogene TRBV3-2) and TRBJ2-2, with D hard to call. The CDR3 runs 13 residues. The germline V gene encodes CDR1 LGHDT and CDR2 YNNKEL (reference sequence). The V end was cut by 0 bases, the J end by 4 bases, with 3 bases between. This CDR3 is CASSQELTGELFF. The DNA of the CDR3 is TGTGCCAGCAGCCAAGAACTCACCGGGGAGCTGTTTTTT.

The chain couples TRBV6-5 to TRBJ2-7; 9 bases are shared with TRBD1. The CDR3 is made up of 14 amino acids. Germline V gives CDR1 MNHEY, CDR2 SVGAGI. V gave up 6 bases and J gave up 4 bases; unmatched junction bases: 7. CDR3 in amino acids: CASRVAGQGYEQYF. The CDR3 bases are TGTGCCAGCAGAGTCGCGGGACAGGGTTACGAGCAGTACTTC.

This rearrangement joins TRBV7-8 to TRBJ2-1; the match to TRBD1 covers 10 bases. The CDR3 runs to 18 residues. The V gene end was trimmed by 5 bases and the J gene end by 8 bases; junction bases not matched to a gene: 18. CDR1 and CDR2 from the germline V gene are SGHVS and FQNEAQ. CDR3 in amino acids: CASSPGGFGTGVFHEQFF. As DNA, the CDR3 is TGTGCCAGCAGCCCAGGGGGCTTCGGGACAGGGGTTTTTCATGAGCAGTTCTTC.

The chain combines TRBV2 with TRBJ1-3; D is undetermined. Per the germline V gene, CDR1 is SNHLY and CDR2 is FYNNEI. Trimming cost V 0 bases and J 5 bases, with 11 bases left between them. The CDR3 spans 15 residues. This CDR3 is CASSEASTPRNTIYF. In nucleotides, the CDR3 is TGTGCCAGCAGTGAAGCAAGTACTCCCCGAAACACCATATATTTT. Combining the CDR3 with reference TRBV2 and TRBJ1-3 gives the whole variable domain EPEVTQTPSHQVTQMGQEVILRCVPISNHLYFYWYRQILGQKVEFLVSFYNNEISEKSEIFDDQFSVERPDGSNFTLKIRSTKLEDSAMYFCASSEASTPRNTIYFGEGSWLTVV.

This chain uses TRBV3-1 (or the pseudogene TRBV3-2) with TRBJ2-5, with unresolved D. Germline V gene lookup returns CDR1 LGHDT and CDR2 YNNKEL (reference sequence). V lost 4 bases and J lost 2, with 11 bases in between. The CDR3 spans 14 residues. The CDR3 region has the DNA TGTGCCAGCAGCCCGAGGAGAGTTCAAGAGACCCAGTACTTC. The encoded protein is CASSPRRVQETQYF.

The rearrangement uses TRBV3-1 (or the pseudogene TRBV3-2) and TRBJ2-1, with TRBD2 identical over 10 bases. The V gene end was trimmed by 5 bases and the J gene end by 4 bases; junction bases not matched to a gene: 2. This CDR3 region has 14 residues. Germline-derived CDR1 and CDR2 are LGHDT and YNNKEL (reference sequence). The CDR3 nucleotides read TGTGCCAGCAGCTGGACTAGCGGTTACAATGAGCAGTTCTTC. This gives the protein CASSWTSGYNEQFF.

The sample holds one count of this clone. The chain combines TRBV2 with TRBJ1-4; tentative D call: TRBD1 (5 bases). Germline V gene lookup returns CDR1 SNHLY and CDR2 FYNNEI. CDR3 length: 14 amino acids. Trimming pared 5 bases from V and 8 bases from J, leaving 15 bases between. DNA for the CDR3: TGTGCCAGCAGTAAGGAGGGGCGCGGGGAAAAACTGTTTTTT. The encoded protein is CASSKEGRGEKLFF.

The CDR3 spells CAIRVTTNTEAFF. Here the CDR3 DNA reads TGTGCCATCAGGGTGACAACGAACACTGAAGCTTTCTTT. The rearrangement joins TRBV10-3 to TRBJ1-1; D is ambiguous. The CDR3 sequence is 13 residues long. Germline CDR1 reads ENHRY; CDR2 reads SYGVKD. The germline V and J ends were trimmed by 6 bases and 1 base, with 9 bases remaining between them.